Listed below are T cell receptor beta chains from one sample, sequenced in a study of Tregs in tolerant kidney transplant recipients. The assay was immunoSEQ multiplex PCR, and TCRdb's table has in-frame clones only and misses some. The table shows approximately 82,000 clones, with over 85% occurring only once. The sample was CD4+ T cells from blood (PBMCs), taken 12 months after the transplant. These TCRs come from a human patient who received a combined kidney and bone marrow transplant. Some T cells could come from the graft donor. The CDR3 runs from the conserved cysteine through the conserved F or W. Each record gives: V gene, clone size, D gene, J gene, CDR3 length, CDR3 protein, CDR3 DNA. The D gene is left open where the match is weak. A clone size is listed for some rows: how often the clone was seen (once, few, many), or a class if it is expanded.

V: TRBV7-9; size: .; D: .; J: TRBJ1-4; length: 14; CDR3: CASSLGNRDEKLFF; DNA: TGTGCCAGCAGCTTAGGGAACAGGGATGAAAAACTGTTTTTT
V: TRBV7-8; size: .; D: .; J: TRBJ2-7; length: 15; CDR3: CASSLGMSGTYEQYF; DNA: TGTGCCAGCAGCTTAGGAATGAGTGGGACTTACGAGCAGTACTTC
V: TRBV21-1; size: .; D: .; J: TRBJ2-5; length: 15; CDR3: CASSKRGGAQETQYF; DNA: TGTGCCAGCAGCAAAAGGGGGGGGGCCCAAGAGACCCAGTACTTC
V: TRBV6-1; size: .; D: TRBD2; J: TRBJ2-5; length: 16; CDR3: CASSVTLAGGWETQYF; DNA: TGTGCCAGCAGTGTCACACTAGCGGGAGGTTGGGAGACCCAGTACTTC
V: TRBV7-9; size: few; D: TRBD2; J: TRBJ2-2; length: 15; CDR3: CASSTGTKGPGELFF; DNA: TGTGCCAGCAGCACCGGGACTAAAGGTCCCGGGGAGCTGTTTTTT
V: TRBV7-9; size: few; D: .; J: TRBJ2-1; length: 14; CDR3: CASSLASVHNEQFF; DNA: TGTGCCAGCAGCTTAGCGTCGGTGCACAATGAGCAGTTCTTC
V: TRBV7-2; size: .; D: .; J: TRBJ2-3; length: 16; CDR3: CASSLVSAGGTDTQYF; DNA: TGTGCCAGCAGCTTAGTATCGGCAGGGGGCACAGATACGCAGTATTTT
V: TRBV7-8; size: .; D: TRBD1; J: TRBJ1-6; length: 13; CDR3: CASRQGTGSPLHF; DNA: TGTGCCAGCAGACAGGGGACGGGCTCACCCCTCCACTTT
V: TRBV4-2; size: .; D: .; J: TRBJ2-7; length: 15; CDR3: CASSPDLGLRYEQYF; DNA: TGTGCCAGCAGCCCCGACCTCGGACTACGCTACGAGCAGTACTTC
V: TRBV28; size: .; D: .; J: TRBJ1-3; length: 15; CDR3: CASSLGRPSGNTIYF; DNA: TGTGCCAGCAGTTTGGGGCGGCCGAGTGGAAACACCATATATTTT
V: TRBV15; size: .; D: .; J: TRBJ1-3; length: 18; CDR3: CATSRGRGGPISGNTIYF; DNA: TGTGCCACCAGCAGAGGTCGTGGTGGGCCGATCTCTGGAAACACCATATATTTT
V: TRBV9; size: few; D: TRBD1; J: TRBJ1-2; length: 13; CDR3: CASSFQGANGYTF; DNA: TGTGCCAGCAGTTTTCAGGGGGCTAATGGCTACACCTTC
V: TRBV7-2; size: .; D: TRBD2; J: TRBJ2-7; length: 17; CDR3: CASSLVHSGGASYEQYF; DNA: TGTGCCAGCAGCTTAGTTCATAGCGGGGGGGCTTCCTACGAGCAGTACTTC
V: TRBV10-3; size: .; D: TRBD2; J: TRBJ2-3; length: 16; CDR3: CAITMTLAGSTDTQYF; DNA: TGTGCCATCACCATGACCCTAGCGGGGAGCACAGATACGCAGTATTTT
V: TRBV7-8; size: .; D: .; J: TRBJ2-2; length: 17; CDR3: CASSLVLGSGVSGELFF; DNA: TGTGCCAGCAGCTTAGTGTTGGGGAGTGGGGTCTCCGGGGAGCTGTTTTTT
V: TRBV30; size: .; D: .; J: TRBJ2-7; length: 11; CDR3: CAWSVKGEQYF; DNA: TGTGCCTGGAGTGTAAAGGGGGAGCAGTACTTC
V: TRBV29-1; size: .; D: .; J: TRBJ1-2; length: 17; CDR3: CSVIWDNPGRRLHGYTF; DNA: TGCAGCGTAATTTGGGACAATCCGGGACGTCGGCTGCATGGCTACACCTTC
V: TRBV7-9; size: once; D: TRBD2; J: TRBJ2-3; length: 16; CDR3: CASSLWAGGGTDTQYF; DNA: TGTGCCAGCAGCTTATGGGCGGGAGGGGGTACAGATACGCAGTATTTT
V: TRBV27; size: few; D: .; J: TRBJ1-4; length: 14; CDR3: CASSPSGENEKLFF; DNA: TGTGCCAGCAGTCCCTCGGGAGAGAATGAAAAACTGTTTTTT
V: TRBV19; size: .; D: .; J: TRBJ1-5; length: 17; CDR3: CASSIIMTGTGRLPQHF; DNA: TGTGCCAGTAGTATCATCATGACCGGGACTGGGAGATTGCCCCAGCATTTT
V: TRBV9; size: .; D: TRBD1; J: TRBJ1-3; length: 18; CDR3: CASSVSFGQGAVGNTIYF; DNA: TGTGCCAGCAGCGTATCTTTCGGACAGGGGGCAGTGGGAAACACCATATATTTT
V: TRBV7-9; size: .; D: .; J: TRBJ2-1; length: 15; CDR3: CASSLVPREHHEQFF; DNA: TGTGCCAGCAGCTTAGTGCCGAGGGAGCACCATGAGCAGTTCTTC
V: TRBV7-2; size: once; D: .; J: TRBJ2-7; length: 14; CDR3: CASAPRGNSYEQYF; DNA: TGTGCCTCCGCCCCACGGGGGAACTCCTACGAGCAGTACTTC
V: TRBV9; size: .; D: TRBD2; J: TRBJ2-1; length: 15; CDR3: CASSVVVAGVTEQFF; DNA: TGTGCCAGCAGCGTAGTCGTAGCGGGGGTAACTGAGCAGTTCTTC
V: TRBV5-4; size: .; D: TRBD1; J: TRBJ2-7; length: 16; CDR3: CASSLGGGQGLYEQYF; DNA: TGTGCCAGCAGCTTGGGGGGGGGACAGGGACTATACGAGCAGTACTTC
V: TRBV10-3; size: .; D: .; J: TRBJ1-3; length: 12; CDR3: CAILAVRNTIYF; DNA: TGTGCCATCCTCGCGGTTCGAAACACCATATATTTT
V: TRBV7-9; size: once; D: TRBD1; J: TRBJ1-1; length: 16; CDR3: CASSRPRGLGDTEAFF; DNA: TGTGCCAGCAGTCGCCCCAGGGGGCTCGGGGACACTGAAGCTTTCTTT
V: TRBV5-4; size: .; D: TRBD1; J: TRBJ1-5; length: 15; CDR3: CASSIDRGPHQPQHF; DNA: TGTGCCAGCAGCATCGACAGGGGACCTCACCAGCCCCAGCATTTT
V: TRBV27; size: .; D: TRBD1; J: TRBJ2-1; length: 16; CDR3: CASSFQGVLGYNEQFF; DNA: TGTGCCAGCAGTTTCCAGGGGGTTCTAGGCTACAATGAGCAGTTCTTC